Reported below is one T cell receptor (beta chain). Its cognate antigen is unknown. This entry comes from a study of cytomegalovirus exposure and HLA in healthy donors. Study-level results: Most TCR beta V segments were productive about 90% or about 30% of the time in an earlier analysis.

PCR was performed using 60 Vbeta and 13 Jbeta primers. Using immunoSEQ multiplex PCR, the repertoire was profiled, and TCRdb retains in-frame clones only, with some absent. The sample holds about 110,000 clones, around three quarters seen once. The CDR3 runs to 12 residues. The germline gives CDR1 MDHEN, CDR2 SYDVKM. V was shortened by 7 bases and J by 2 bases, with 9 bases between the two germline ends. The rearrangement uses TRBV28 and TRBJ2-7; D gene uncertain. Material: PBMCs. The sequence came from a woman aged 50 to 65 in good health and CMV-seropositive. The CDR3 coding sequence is TGTGCCAGCATCAAAGCCCCCTACGAGCAGTACTTC. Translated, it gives CASIKAPYEQYF. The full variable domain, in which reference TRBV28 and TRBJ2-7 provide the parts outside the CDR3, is DVKVTQSSRYLVKRTGEKVFLECVQDMDHENMFWYRQDPGLGLRLIYFSYDVKMKEKGDIPEGYSVSREKKERFSLILESASTNQTSMYLCASIKAPYEQYFGPGTRLTVT.